This is a list of T cell receptor beta chains from one sample in a study of T cells in Graves' hyperthyroidism and ophthalmopathy. TCRdb passed the multiplex PCR reads through MiXCR, listing each CDR3 protein once. Of around 250,000 distinct CDR3 sequences listed, 13% to 15% are singletons. Sequencing was performed on blood. The receptors here all came from a woman aged 40 to 55 with Graves' hyperthyroidism that later progressed to Graves' ophthalmopathy. Both conserved end residues are part of each CDR3. A D gene is named only where the DNA matches it firmly. The listing skips clone size in some rows; elsewhere it reads once, few, many or a size class.

j_gene: TRBJ2-7; abundance: many; d_gene: TRBD1; v_gene: TRBV10-3; CDR3nt: TGTGCCATCGGGTCCGGGACAGGGTCCTACGAGCAGTACTTC; CDR3aa: CAIGSGTGSYEQYF
j_gene: TRBJ2-1; abundance: many; d_gene: NA; v_gene: TRBV5-1; CDR3nt: TGCGCCAGCAGCTTGTCAGCGGTCTCCTACAATGAGCAGTTCTTC; CDR3aa: CASSLSAVSYNEQFF
j_gene: TRBJ1-5; abundance: many; d_gene: NA; v_gene: TRBV10-2; CDR3nt: TGCGCCAGCAGTCGGGCAGCGGTCGATCAGCCCCAGCATTTT; CDR3aa: CASSRAAVDQPQHF
j_gene: TRBJ2-7; abundance: many; d_gene: TRBD1; v_gene: TRBV28; CDR3nt: TGTGCCAGCAGTTTATCGTGGACAGGTTACTCCTACGAGCAGTACTTC; CDR3aa: CASSLSWTGYSYEQYF
j_gene: TRBJ2-2; abundance: many; d_gene: TRBD2; v_gene: TRBV6-1; CDR3nt: TGTGCCAGCAGTTACCCTACAGGACTAGCGGGAGGCAATATAAACACCGGGGAGCTGTTTTTT; CDR3aa: CASSYPTGLAGGNINTGELFF
j_gene: TRBJ2-7; abundance: many; d_gene: NA; v_gene: TRBV28; CDR3nt: TGTGCCAGCAGTGGGGGGAATCAGGACGAGCAGTACTTC; CDR3aa: CASSGGNQDEQYF
j_gene: TRBJ2-5; abundance: NA; d_gene: NA; v_gene: TRBV7-3; CDR3nt: TGTGCCAGCAGCTTAACCCCCGGAGAGACCCAGTACTTC; CDR3aa: CASSLTPGETQYF
j_gene: TRBJ2-7; abundance: few; d_gene: TRBD1; v_gene: TRBV28; CDR3nt: TGTGCCAGCAGTGGACAGGGGGCGCTTTGGGACGAGCAGTACTTC; CDR3aa: CASSGQGALWDEQYF
j_gene: TRBJ1-1; abundance: many; d_gene: TRBD1; v_gene: TRBV7-2; CDR3nt: TGTGCCAGCAGCTTAGGGACAGGGGGCCGGAGGAACACTGAAGCTTTCTTT; CDR3aa: CASSLGTGGRRNTEAFF
j_gene: TRBJ2-7; abundance: many; d_gene: NA; v_gene: TRBV29-1; CDR3nt: TGCAGCGTTGAAGACCCCAGCTACGAGCAGTACTTC; CDR3aa: CSVEDPSYEQYF
j_gene: TRBJ1-1; abundance: few; d_gene: NA; v_gene: TRBV5-1; CDR3nt: TGCGCCAGCAGCTTGGGTGGGGGATTTAACACTGAAGCTTTCTTT; CDR3aa: CASSLGGGFNTEAFF
j_gene: TRBJ1-5; abundance: many; d_gene: NA; v_gene: TRBV5-6; CDR3nt: TGTGCCAGCTCAGAGGGGAATCAGCCCCAGCATTTT; CDR3aa: CASSEGNQPQHF
j_gene: TRBJ2-5; abundance: once; d_gene: NA; v_gene: TRBV24-1; CDR3nt: TGTGCCACCAGCAGTCAAGGGTACCAAGAGACCCAGTACTTC; CDR3aa: CATSSQGYQETQYF
j_gene: TRBJ2-7; abundance: many; d_gene: NA; v_gene: TRBV27; CDR3nt: TGTGCCAGCAGTGCATTCAGCTCCTACGAGCAGTACTTC; CDR3aa: CASSAFSSYEQYF
j_gene: TRBJ2-7; abundance: NA; d_gene: NA; v_gene: TRBV28; CDR3nt: TGTGCCAGCAGCCGGTGGGGGACGAGCTCCTACGAGCAGTACTTC; CDR3aa: CASSRWGTSSYEQYF
j_gene: TRBJ1-1; abundance: many; d_gene: NA; v_gene: TRBV18; CDR3nt: TGTGCCAGCTCACCGAGGGGACGTGATTCAGCTTTCTTT; CDR3aa: CASSPRGRDSAFF
j_gene: TRBJ2-3; abundance: many; d_gene: TRBD2; v_gene: TRBV5-1; CDR3nt: TGCGCCAGCAGCCGCCTTCTAGCGGGAGGGTTCACAGATACGCAGTATTTT; CDR3aa: CASSRLLAGGFTDTQYF
j_gene: TRBJ2-7; abundance: NA; d_gene: NA; v_gene: TRBV11-2; CDR3nt: TGTGCCAGCAGCTTAGCACAGGATCCCTACGAGCAGTACTTC; CDR3aa: CASSLAQDPYEQYF
j_gene: TRBJ2-1; abundance: many; d_gene: NA; v_gene: TRBV6-1; CDR3nt: TGTGCCAGCAGCCAAACGTACGACCGAAATGAGCAGTTCTTC; CDR3aa: CASSQTYDRNEQFF
j_gene: TRBJ1-6; abundance: many; d_gene: NA; v_gene: TRBV6-1; CDR3nt: TGTGCCAGCACCTGGGGACAAACTCTCCACTTT; CDR3aa: CASTWGQTLHF
j_gene: TRBJ2-1; abundance: many; d_gene: TRBD2; v_gene: TRBV2; CDR3nt: TGTGCCACCCAGGGGCTAGCGGGTAACAATGAGCAGTTCTTC; CDR3aa: CATQGLAGNNEQFF
j_gene: TRBJ2-7; abundance: many; d_gene: NA; v_gene: TRBV28; CDR3nt: TGTGCCAGCAGTTTAGGACCAAGCCCCGTCTCCTACGAGCAGTACTTC; CDR3aa: CASSLGPSPVSYEQYF
j_gene: TRBJ2-3; abundance: many; d_gene: NA; v_gene: TRBV27; CDR3nt: TGTGCCAGCAGTTTATTTCAGGGTCTAGGTACAGATACGCAGTATTTT; CDR3aa: CASSLFQGLGTDTQYF
j_gene: TRBJ2-7; abundance: few; d_gene: TRBD1; v_gene: TRBV7-9; CDR3nt: TGTGCCAGCAGTCGGCAGGGGGCGGACGAGCAGTACTTC; CDR3aa: CASSRQGADEQYF
j_gene: TRBJ1-5; abundance: many; d_gene: NA; v_gene: TRBV20-1; CDR3nt: TGCAGTGCTAATAAAAGGGACAAGCTCTATAGCAATCAGCCCCAGCATTTT; CDR3aa: CSANKRDKLYSNQPQHF
j_gene: TRBJ1-2; abundance: many; d_gene: NA; v_gene: TRBV6-1; CDR3nt: TGTGCCAGCAGTCTTAGGCACCCCTCACGGGGCTACACCTTC; CDR3aa: CASSLRHPSRGYTF
j_gene: TRBJ2-1; abundance: many; d_gene: NA; v_gene: TRBV29-1; CDR3nt: TGCAGCGTGGATTACTCTAGCAACAATGAGCAGTTCTTC; CDR3aa: CSVDYSSNNEQFF
j_gene: TRBJ1-3; abundance: many; d_gene: NA; v_gene: TRBV29-1; CDR3nt: TGCAGCGTACGCCTCTCTGGAAACACCATATATTTT; CDR3aa: CSVRLSGNTIYF
j_gene: TRBJ1-5; abundance: NA; d_gene: NA; v_gene: TRBV5-6; CDR3nt: TGTGCCAGCAGCGGTTGGGGGGTGAATCAGCCCCAGCATTTT; CDR3aa: CASSGWGVNQPQHF
j_gene: TRBJ1-1; abundance: NA; d_gene: NA; v_gene: TRBV12-3/TRBV12-4; CDR3nt: TGTGCCAGCAGTTGGTGGGGCTGGGGGTATGAGAACACTGAAGCTTTCTTT; CDR3aa: CASSWWGWGYENTEAFF
j_gene: TRBJ2-5; abundance: many; d_gene: NA; v_gene: TRBV5-1; CDR3nt: TGCGCCAGCAGCTTGGAGTCGGGCGTACAAGGGACCCAGTACTTC; CDR3aa: CASSLESGVQGTQYF
j_gene: TRBJ1-5; abundance: many; d_gene: TRBD1; v_gene: TRBV3-1; CDR3nt: TGTGCCAGCAGCCCGGGGACAGGGTGGGGTCAGCCCCAGCATTTT; CDR3aa: CASSPGTGWGQPQHF
j_gene: TRBJ1-1; abundance: NA; d_gene: TRBD1; v_gene: TRBV28; CDR3nt: TGTGCCAGCAGCCCTTCGACAGGGGGCTGGACTGAAGCTTTCTTT; CDR3aa: CASSPSTGGWTEAFF
j_gene: TRBJ2-1; abundance: many; d_gene: NA; v_gene: TRBV9; CDR3nt: TGTGCCAGCAGCGTAGGGCCCGGGTCCAGCAATCTCAATGAGCAGTTCTTC; CDR3aa: CASSVGPGSSNLNEQFF
j_gene: TRBJ2-3; abundance: many; d_gene: NA; v_gene: TRBV20-1; CDR3nt: TGCAGTGCTATCGGAGTCCCCAACGGACACACAGATACGCAGTATTTT; CDR3aa: CSAIGVPNGHTDTQYF
j_gene: TRBJ2-1; abundance: NA; d_gene: TRBD2; v_gene: TRBV7-3; CDR3nt: TGTGCCAGCAGCCGGACTAGGGACTACAATGAGCAGTTCTTC; CDR3aa: CASSRTRDYNEQFF
j_gene: TRBJ2-3; abundance: many; d_gene: NA; v_gene: TRBV24-1; CDR3nt: TGTGCCACCAGTGATTTACGGGGAGGTGGAGATACGCAGTATTTT; CDR3aa: CATSDLRGGGDTQYF
j_gene: TRBJ1-4; abundance: NA; d_gene: TRBD1; v_gene: TRBV4-1; CDR3nt: TGCGCCAGCAGCCCCGGGACAGTTAATGAAAAACTGTTTTTT; CDR3aa: CASSPGTVNEKLFF
j_gene: TRBJ2-1; abundance: many; d_gene: NA; v_gene: TRBV3-1; CDR3nt: TGTGCCAGCAGCCAAGGAATTGGGATTAGCAGAAATGAGCAGTTCTTC; CDR3aa: CASSQGIGISRNEQFF
j_gene: TRBJ2-7; abundance: many; d_gene: TRBD2; v_gene: TRBV10-3; CDR3nt: TGTGCCATCAGTGAGTCGAGAACTAGCGGGATTTTGGTGCAGTACTTC; CDR3aa: CAISESRTSGILVQYF
j_gene: TRBJ2-2; abundance: many; d_gene: NA; v_gene: TRBV7-3; CDR3nt: TGTGCCAGCAGCTTAATTGGGGGACGCAGAGCTATCGCGAACACCGGGGAGCTGTTTTTT; CDR3aa: CASSLIGGRRAIANTGELFF